The 23 T cell receptor beta chains below all came from one sample that was sequenced in a study of CD8 T cells in ankylosing spondylitis. Via MiXCR, TCRdb re-called the 5' RACE reads, giving one row per CDR3 protein. Counted here are roughly 250,000 distinct CDR3 sequences, approximately 9% occurring once; the ten biggest clones make up 6.5% to 7%. Sequences were obtained from blood, either unsorted or a sorted T cell fraction (not recorded which). These receptors all stem from a male donor with ankylosing spondylitis or in good health (not recorded which).

A word on this clonotype: A read error may be the cause here, since a much bigger clone is one base away. This chain uses TRBV10-3 with TRBJ2-7; D not resolved. Per germline, CDR1 ENHRY and CDR2 SYGVKD. CDR3 length: 14 residues. This chain's CDR3 is CAVRDPRKDYEQYF. As DNA, the CDR3 is TGTGCCGTCAGAGACCCCCGCAAAGACTACGAGCAGTACTTC.

This clonotype has only a few counts. This chain connects TRBV30 to TRBJ2-3; 8 bases are a match to TRBD1. Looked up from germline, CDR1 is GTSNPN and CDR2 is SVGIG (reference sequence). With V trimmed by 5 bases and J by 2 bases, 9 bases remained unmatched. This CDR3 is built from 15 residues. CDR3 protein: CAWATGQAYTDTQYF. CDR3 DNA: TGTGCCTGGGCTACGGGACAGGCTTACACAGATACGCAGTATTTT.

The table lists this clonotype with a few counts. The V call is TRBV7-2, the J call TRBJ1-1; D is undetermined. This CDR3 region has 14 residues. Germline V CDR1 and CDR2: SGHTA, FQGNSA. Trimming took off 0 bases at V and 5 bases at J, with 10 bases between the two ends. The CDR3 coding sequence is TGTGCCAGCAGCTTAGCGCCGCCGGGAACTGAAGCTTTCTTT. It codes for CASSLAPPGTEAFF.

This clonotype occurred many times. V gene TRBV6-1 combines with J gene TRBJ2-1, with 11 bases matching TRBD2. The germline V gene has CDR1 MNHNS and CDR2 SASEGT. This CDR3 contains 14 residues. Trimming at V came to 7 bases and at J to 4 bases, leaving 3 bases not matched to a gene. DNA of the CDR3: TGTGCCAGCATTCGGACTAGCGGGTACAATGAGCAGTTCTTC. It specifies CASIRTSGYNEQFF.

This clonotype was counted many times. The V and J genes are TRBV20-1 and TRBJ2-2; D remains unclear. The germline CDR1 and CDR2 sequences are DFQATT and SNEGSKA (reference sequence). The length of the CDR3 is 15 residues. V was pared by 3 bases and J by 0 bases, with 11 bases between. The CDR3 is CSASSPTTNTGELFF. Here the CDR3 DNA reads TGCAGTGCTAGTAGTCCTACAACGAACACCGGGGAGCTGTTTTTT.

This clonotype has ten or more counts. The rearrangement links TRBV20-1 to TRBJ2-1; D call uncertain. Germline V gene data show CDR1 as DFQATT and CDR2 as SNEGSKA (reference sequence). The CDR3 has 13 residues. V lost 2 bases, J lost 3 bases, and 8 bases lay in between. CDR3 nucleotides: TGCAGTGCTAGAAAAGGGATCTACAATGAGCAGTTCTTC. Residues: CSARKGIYNEQFF.

This clonotype was picked up many times. The gene calls are TRBV20-1 and TRBJ1-2; tentative D call: TRBD1 (6 bases). Germline V lookup: CDR1 DFQATT, CDR2 SNEGSKA (reference sequence). The CDR3 spans 13 residues. Deletions cut 6 bases from V and 2 bases from J, with 13 bases between. DNA of the CDR3: TGCAGTGCAACAGGGCCCGTGAACTATGGCTACACCTTC. It yields the protein CSATGPVNYGYTF.

Turning to this clonotype: This could be a read error, since a much larger clone is one nucleotide away. This sequence joins TRBV7-8 and TRBJ2-3, with 11 bases fitting TRBD2. The CDR3 is made up of 15 amino acids. The germline V gene encodes CDR1 SGHVS and CDR2 FQNEAQ. The CDR3 DNA is TGTGCCGGCAGGTTTAGCGGGGGGGACACAGATACGCAGTATTTT. It specifies CAGRFSGGDTDTQYF. The entire variable domain, with the rest obtained from reference TRBV7-8 and TRBJ2-3, is as follows: GAGVSQSPRYKVAKRGQDVALRCDPISGHVSLFWYQQALGQGPEFLTYFQNEAQLDKSGLPSDRFFAERPEGSVSTLKIQRTQQEDSAVYLCAGRFSGGDTDTQYFGPGTRLTVL.

This clonotype was recorded many times. The V call is TRBV5-1, the J call TRBJ1-1; TRBD1 matches 9 bases. The ends lost 4 bases at V and 1 base at J; junction bases unmatched: 2. The germline gives CDR1 SGHRS, CDR2 YFSETQ. The CDR3 extends over 14 amino acids. As DNA, the CDR3 is TGCGCCAGCAGCAAGGACAGGGGGAACACTGAAGCTTTCTTT. Amino acids: CASSKDRGNTEAFF.

This clonotype was counted ten times or more. The CDR3 DNA reads TGTGCCAGCAGGGGCAGGGGTGGCGGACAGCCCCAGCATTTT. Amino acid sequence: CASRGRGGGQPQHF. The chain recombines TRBV6-1 with TRBJ1-5, with D possibly TRBD1 on 6 matching bases. The CDR3 spans 14 residues. Trimming removed 6 bases at V and 7 bases at J, with 16 bases between. In germline, CDR1 is MNHNS, CDR2 SASEGT.

This clonotype has at least ten counts. The chain combines TRBV9 with TRBJ2-1; TRBD1 matches at 12 bases. The CDR3 is made up of 16 amino acids. V dropped 0 bases and J dropped 7; count of bases not matched to a gene: 5. Germline V gene data show CDR1 as SGDLS and CDR2 as YYNGEE. The CDR3 nucleotides read TGTGCCAGCAGCGTAGTTGGGACAGGGGGCCGGAATGAGCAGTTCTTC. It specifies CASSVVGTGGRNEQFF. The variable domain in full, with the rest retrieved from reference TRBV9 and TRBJ2-1, is DSGVTQTPKHLITATGQRVTLRCSPRSGDLSVYWYQQSLDQGLQFLIQYYNGEERAKGNILERFSAQQFPDLHSELNLSSLELGDSALYFCASSVVGTGGRNEQFFGPGTRLTVL.

This clonotype was recorded many times. This sequence joins TRBV7-2 and TRBJ1-2; D perhaps matches TRBD1 (6 bases). CDR3 length equals 14 residues. Germline V gene data show CDR1 as SGHTA and CDR2 as FQGNSA. V was trimmed by 5 bases and J by 4 bases, leaving 14 bases between them. Here the CDR3 reads CASSPRGVGYGYTF. The CDR3 nucleotides read TGTGCCAGCAGCCCCAGGGGTGTTGGCTATGGCTACACCTTC.

V is TRBV6-2 or TRBV6-3 and J is TRBJ1-5; D unclear. Germline values: CDR1 MNHEY, CDR2 SVGEGT. The CDR3 spans 15 residues. Trimming cost V 6 bases and J 4 bases, with 16 bases left between them. The CDR3 is CASRTGWSFNQPQHF. The CDR3, as DNA: TGTGCCAGCAGGACTGGATGGTCGTTTAATCAGCCCCAGCATTTT.

This clonotype was observed many times. The J gene is TRBJ2-3, the V gene TRBV20-1, with 11 nucleotides matching TRBD2. The J segment lost 6 bases and the V segment lost 6 bases, leaving 11 bases of the junction unmatched. CDR3 size: 15 residues. The germline gives CDR1 DFQATT, CDR2 SNEGSKA (reference sequence). CDR3 sequence: CSATHGASGRDTQYF. The CDR3, as DNA: TGCAGTGCAACCCACGGGGCTAGCGGGAGGGATACGCAGTATTTT.

This clonotype came up many times. CDR3 bases: TGCGCCAGCAGCTGGGGACACCTAGGGAGCAATCAGCCCCAGCATTTT. This translates into CASSWGHLGSNQPQHF. The chain recombines TRBV5-1 with TRBJ1-5; TRBD1 might be the D (6 bases). The CDR3 covers 16 residues. CDR1 and CDR2 (germline): SGHRS, YFSETQ. V shed 3 bases and J shed 1 base, with 14 bases lying between them.

There are many counts of this clonotype. The V and J genes are TRBV7-2 and TRBJ2-5, with unresolved D. The V gene lost 1 base and the J gene lost 1 base, with 16 bases spanning the gap. The CDR3 sequence is 17 residues long. CDR1 is SGHTA, CDR2 FQGNSA, per germline. CDR3 nucleotides: TGTGCCAGCAGCTTAGTAGTAGTCCGGGCGTCCCAAGAGACCCAGTACTTC. This sequence encodes CASSLVVVRASQETQYF.

This clonotype came up many times. The chain has TRBV5-1 and TRBJ1-6, with a weak D call TRBD1 (6 bases). Germline CDR1 and CDR2: SGHRS and YFSETQ. The ends were cut back, 0 bases at V and 9 bases at J, with 13 bases in the middle. The CDR3 spans 15 residues. The CDR3 spells CASSLDAGVGSPLHF. DNA for the CDR3: TGCGCCAGCAGCTTGGACGCAGGGGTCGGTTCACCCCTCCACTTT.

V gene TRBV24-1 combines with J gene TRBJ1-1, with a tentative D call TRBD1 (5 bases). Germline-derived CDR1 and CDR2 are KGHDR and SFDVKD. V was clipped by 9 bases and J by 10 bases, with 17 bases between them. The CDR3 has 12 residues. The DNA for the CDR3 is TGTGCCACCCTCGGCGCGGACAACGTAGCTTTCTTT. This translates into CATLGADNVAFF.

The chain links TRBV29-1 to TRBJ2-3; 10 bases line up with TRBD2. The CDR3 contains 16 residues. Germline CDR1 reads SQVTM; CDR2 reads ANQGSEA. The V segment lost 4 bases and the J segment 0 bases; nucleotides outside the gene matches: 7. CDR3 DNA: TGCAGCGTTGCAGCGGGAGGGATTACTAGCACAGATACGCAGTATTTT. Residues: CSVAAGGITSTDTQYF.

This clonotype was found a few times. The chain has TRBV30 and TRBJ1-1; D gene uncertain. Germline CDR1 is GTSNPN and CDR2 is SVGIG (reference sequence). The CDR3 has 14 residues. The ends were cut back, 0 bases at V and 0 bases at J, with 8 bases in the middle. The CDR3 region has the DNA TGTGCCTGGAGTGTCGGGTTTTTGAACACTGAAGCTTTCTTT. Its protein is CAWSVGFLNTEAFF.

In its sample, this clonotype was seen many times. The chain uses TRBV6-5 and TRBJ1-5; D gene ambiguous. This CDR3 is built from 13 residues. Germline lookup yields CDR1 MNHEY and CDR2 SVGAGI. Trimming cost V 2 bases and J 4 bases, with 6 bases left between them. CDR3 nucleotides: TGTGCCAGCAGTTACGGGTTGAATCAGCCCCAGCATTTT. Its protein is CASSYGLNQPQHF.

The chain uses TRBV7-9 and TRBJ2-2; 9 bases agree with TRBD1. Germline loops: CDR1 SEHNR, CDR2 FQNEAQ (reference sequence). The CDR3 has 16 amino acids. J was trimmed by 1 base and V by 5 bases; bases with no gene match: 5. The CDR3 sequence is CASSPGQGRNTGELFF. For the CDR3, the DNA is TGTGCCAGCAGCCCAGGACAGGGGCGGAACACCGGGGAGCTGTTTTTT.

This clonotype has at least ten counts. The chain is built from TRBV6-1 and TRBJ2-2; TRBD1 or TRBD2 may be the D gene (6 bases each). The V and J ends lost 8 bases and 0 bases respectively, with 10 bases between them. The V gene's germline CDR1 is MNHNS and CDR2 SASEGT. CDR3 length: 14 amino acids. The CDR3 DNA reads TGTGCCAGCCTGGGGGGCCCGAACACCGGGGAGCTGTTTTTT. Its protein product is CASLGGPNTGELFF.